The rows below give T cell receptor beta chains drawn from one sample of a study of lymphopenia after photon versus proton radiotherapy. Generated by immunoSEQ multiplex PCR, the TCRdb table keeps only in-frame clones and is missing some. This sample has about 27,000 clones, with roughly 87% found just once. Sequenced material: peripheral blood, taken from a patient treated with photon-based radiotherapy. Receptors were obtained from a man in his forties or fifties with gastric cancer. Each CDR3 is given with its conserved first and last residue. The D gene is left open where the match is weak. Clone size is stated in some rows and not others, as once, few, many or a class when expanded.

CDR3nt: TGTGCCAGCAGTGAATGGAGGGCGAACACCGGGGAGCTGTTTTTT
CDR3aa: CASSEWRANTGELFF
v_gene: TRBV6-1
j_gene: TRBJ2-2
d_gene: .
abundance: few

CDR3nt: TGCGCCAGCAGTGAGTCGTTACAGGGGGCTTCCACCGGGGAGCTGTTTTTT
CDR3aa: CASSESLQGASTGELFF
v_gene: TRBV10-1
j_gene: TRBJ2-2
d_gene: TRBD1
abundance: medium-sized

CDR3nt: TGTGCCAGCAGCTTCTCCGGGACAGGGAACTATGGCTACACCTTC
CDR3aa: CASSFSGTGNYGYTF
v_gene: TRBV5-6
j_gene: TRBJ1-2
d_gene: TRBD1
abundance: .

CDR3nt: TGCAGTGCTAGACGTGAAACCCTCCACTTT
CDR3aa: CSARRETLHF
v_gene: TRBV20-1
j_gene: TRBJ1-6
d_gene: .
abundance: few

CDR3nt: TGTGCCAGCAGTTCTCGACAGTATCCTTTCGAGCAGTACTTC
CDR3aa: CASSSRQYPFEQYF
v_gene: TRBV28
j_gene: TRBJ2-7
d_gene: .
abundance: .

CDR3nt: TGTGCCAGCAGCTTAGACAGGGCGGGCACCGGGGAGCTGTTTTTT
CDR3aa: CASSLDRAGTGELFF
v_gene: TRBV7-6
j_gene: TRBJ2-2
d_gene: .
abundance: .

CDR3nt: TGCGCCAGCAGCTCTTCAGGGGGCATCAAAAACATTCAGTACTTC
CDR3aa: CASSSSGGIKNIQYF
v_gene: TRBV5-1
j_gene: TRBJ2-4
d_gene: TRBD1
abundance: .

CDR3nt: TGCGCCAGCAGCTTGGCCCCGGGGGCAGATACGCAGTATTTT
CDR3aa: CASSLAPGADTQYF
v_gene: TRBV5-1
j_gene: TRBJ2-3
d_gene: .
abundance: .

CDR3nt: TGTGCTAGTGGTTTGGGAGGACAGGCCCGCCCCACTGAAGCTTTCTTT
CDR3aa: CASGLGGQARPTEAFF
v_gene: TRBV12-5
j_gene: TRBJ1-1
d_gene: TRBD1
abundance: .

CDR3nt: TGTGCCAGCAGTAGAGGGACAGGGAACGTCGAGCAGTACTTC
CDR3aa: CASSRGTGNVEQYF
v_gene: TRBV28
j_gene: TRBJ2-7
d_gene: TRBD1
abundance: once

CDR3nt: TGTGCCAGCAGCTTAGAGAGCGGGGGGGCCCATGAGCAGTTCTTC
CDR3aa: CASSLESGGAHEQFF
v_gene: TRBV7-7
j_gene: TRBJ2-1
d_gene: TRBD2
abundance: .

CDR3nt: TGTGCCTGGAGTGTGGGCGCTTCACCCCTCCACTTT
CDR3aa: CAWSVGASPLHF
v_gene: TRBV30
j_gene: TRBJ1-6
d_gene: .
abundance: .

CDR3nt: TGCGCCAGCAGCCAAGATGGGGGGTCACCCCTCCACTTT
CDR3aa: CASSQDGGSPLHF
v_gene: TRBV4-3
j_gene: TRBJ1-6
d_gene: .
abundance: .